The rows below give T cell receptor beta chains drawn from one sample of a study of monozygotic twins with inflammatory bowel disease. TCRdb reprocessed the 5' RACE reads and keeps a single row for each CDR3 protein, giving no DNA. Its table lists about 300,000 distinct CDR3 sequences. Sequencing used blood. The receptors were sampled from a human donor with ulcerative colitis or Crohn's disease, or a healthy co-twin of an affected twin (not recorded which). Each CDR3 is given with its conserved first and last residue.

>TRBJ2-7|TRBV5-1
CAGTAAGNWDEQYF
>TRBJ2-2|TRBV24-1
CATSDIAGSTGELFF
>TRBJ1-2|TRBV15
CATSRDVSGTGVGYGYTF
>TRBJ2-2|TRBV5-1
CASNWNTGELFF
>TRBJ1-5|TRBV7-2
CASGRPHLNQPQHF
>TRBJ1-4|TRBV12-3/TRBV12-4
CASSIQATNEKLFF
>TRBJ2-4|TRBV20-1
CSAGRGGSKNIQYF
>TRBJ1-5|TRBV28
CASKSTGGSGQPQHF
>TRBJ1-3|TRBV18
CASSPTSSGNTIYF
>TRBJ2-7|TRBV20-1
CSARPNAYEQYF
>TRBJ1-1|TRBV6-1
CASSETAGWTEAFF
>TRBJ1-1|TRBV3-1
CASRQGDVEAFF